The present entry profiles one T cell receptor (beta chain) with its context. CDR3 length: 15 residues. Looked up from germline, CDR1 is LNHDA and CDR2 is SQIVND (reference sequence). Trimming took 7 bases from V and 0 from J; bases not matched to a gene: 6. The sample belongs to a study of blood T cell repertoires in COVID-19. The overall study: PBMCs, B-cell-depleted T cells, or T cells were the source of the cDNA or gDNA that made up the material.

This table comes from immunoSEQ multiplex PCR, and its TCRdb copy is limited to in-frame clones, with some not included. The table has fewer than 85,000 clones, about four fifths seen once; the top ten hold over 15%. This sequence joins TRBV19 and TRBJ1-5; 7 bases are shared with TRBD1. The source of this sequence is a woman aged 60 to 75 with acute or convalescent COVID-19. Sequencing was done on a sample of peripheral blood. The CDR3 spells CASINRGVSNQPQHF. The CDR3 DNA follows: TGTGCCAGTATCAACAGGGGAGTTAGCAATCAGCCCCAGCATTTT.